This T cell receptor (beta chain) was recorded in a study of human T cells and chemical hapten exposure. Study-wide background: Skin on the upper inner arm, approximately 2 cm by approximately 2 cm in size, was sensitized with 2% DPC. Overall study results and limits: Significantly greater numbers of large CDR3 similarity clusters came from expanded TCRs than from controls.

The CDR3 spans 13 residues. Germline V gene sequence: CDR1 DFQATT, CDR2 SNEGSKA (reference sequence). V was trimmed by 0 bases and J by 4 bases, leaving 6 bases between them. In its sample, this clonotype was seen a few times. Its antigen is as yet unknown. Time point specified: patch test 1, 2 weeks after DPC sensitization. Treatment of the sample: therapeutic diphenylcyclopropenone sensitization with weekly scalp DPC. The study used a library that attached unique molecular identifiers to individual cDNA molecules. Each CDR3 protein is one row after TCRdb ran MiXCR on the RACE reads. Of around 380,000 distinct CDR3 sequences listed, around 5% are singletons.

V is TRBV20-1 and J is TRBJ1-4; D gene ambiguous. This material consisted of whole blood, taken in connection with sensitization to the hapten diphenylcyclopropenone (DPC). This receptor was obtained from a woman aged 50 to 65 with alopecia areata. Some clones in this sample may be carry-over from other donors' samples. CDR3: CSAREFNNEKLFF. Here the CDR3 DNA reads TGCAGTGCTAGAGAGTTCAATAATGAAAAACTGTTTTTT.